A single sample is the source of the 6 T cell receptor beta chains below, sequenced in a study of blood T cell repertoires in COVID-19. Profiling relied on immunoSEQ multiplex PCR, and the TCRdb table lists in-frame clones only, not all of them. The sample holds 350,000 to 450,000 clones, 86% seen once. Sample: peripheral blood. All receptors derive from a woman aged 60-70 years with COVID-19, enrolled during active disease.

The chain carries TRBV30 and TRBJ1-5, with 12 bases matching TRBD1. Germline V gene data show CDR1 as GTSNPN and CDR2 as SVGIG (reference sequence). The CDR3 extends over 19 amino acids. Trimming took 3 bases from V and 7 from J; bases not matched to a gene: 19. CDR3 coding DNA: TGTGCCTGGAGCGATGACAAGGGGACAGGGGGCTTTGTAAGGCAGCCCCAGCATTTT. This codes for CAWSDDKGTGGFVRQPQHF.

V usage is TRBV18 and J usage is TRBJ1-1, with TRBD1 matching 9 bases. Germline values: CDR1 KGHSH, CDR2 LQKENI. The CDR3 totals 16 residues. Trimming cost V 4 bases and J 0 bases; bases outside gene matches: 6. The CDR3 region is CASSLGTGTLNTEAFF. CDR3 DNA: TGTGCCAGCTCACTAGGGACAGGGACATTGAACACTGAAGCTTTCTTT.

The rearrangement uses TRBV19 and TRBJ1-3, with TRBD1 identical over 8 bases. CDR1 is LNHDA and CDR2 is SQIVND in the germline V gene (reference sequence). The CDR3 extends over 14 amino acids. J lost 2 bases, V lost 6 bases, and 3 bases had no gene match. CDR3 sequence reads: CASSPTGAGNTIYF. CDR3 DNA: TGTGCCAGTAGCCCGACAGGGGCTGGAAACACCATATATTTT.

The chain joins TRBV9 to TRBJ2-3; weak D call: TRBD1 (5 bases). V was pared by 1 base and J by 2 bases, with 8 bases between. In germline, CDR1 is SGDLS, CDR2 YYNGEE. The CDR3 loop spans 14 amino acids. The CDR3 sequence: CASSVRQTTDTQYF. The CDR3 nucleotides are TGTGCCAGCAGCGTAAGACAGACCACAGATACGCAGTATTTT.

The J gene is TRBJ2-1, the V gene TRBV7-9; TRBD2 aligns across 8 bases. With 4 bases clipped from V and 10 bases from J, the junction kept 6 bases outside the gene matches. This CDR3 is 13 amino acids long. Germline V CDR1 and CDR2: SEHNR, FQNEAQ (reference sequence). The CDR3 DNA follows: TGTGCCAGCAGCTCCGGGACTAGTGGGGAGCAGTTCTTC. Residues: CASSSGTSGEQFF.

The V gene is TRBV28, the J gene TRBJ1-4, with TRBD1 as a possible D gene (5 bases). Looked up from germline, CDR1 is MDHEN and CDR2 is SYDVKM. The CDR3 sequence is 14 residues long. V was cut by 3 bases and J by 8 bases, with 13 bases left in between. CDR3 protein: CASSLGGPLEKLFF. The CDR3 region has the DNA TGTGCCAGCAGTTTGGGGGGACCGCTAGAAAAACTGTTTTTT.